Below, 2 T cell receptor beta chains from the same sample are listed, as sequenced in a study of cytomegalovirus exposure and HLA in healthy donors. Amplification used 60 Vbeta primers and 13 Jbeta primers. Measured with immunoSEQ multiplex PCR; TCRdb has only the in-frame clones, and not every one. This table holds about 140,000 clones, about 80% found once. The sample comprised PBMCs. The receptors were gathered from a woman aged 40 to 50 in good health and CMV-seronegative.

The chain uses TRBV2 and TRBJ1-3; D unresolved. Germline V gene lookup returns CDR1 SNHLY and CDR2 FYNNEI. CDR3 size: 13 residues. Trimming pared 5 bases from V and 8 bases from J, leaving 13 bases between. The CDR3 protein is CASSSMAGDTIYF. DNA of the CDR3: TGTGCCAGCAGTTCAATGGCCGGAGACACCATATATTTT.

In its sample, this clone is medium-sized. CDR3 sequence (DNA): TGTGCCAGCGGAGGGAGGGTCGGTGAAGCTTTCTTT. It codes for CASGGRVGEAFF. The chain uses TRBV7-9 and TRBJ1-1, with unresolved D. CDR3 length equals 12 residues. With 8 bases removed from V and 7 bases from J, the gap between germline ends came to 14 bases. Germline lookup yields CDR1 SEHNR and CDR2 FQNEAQ (reference sequence).